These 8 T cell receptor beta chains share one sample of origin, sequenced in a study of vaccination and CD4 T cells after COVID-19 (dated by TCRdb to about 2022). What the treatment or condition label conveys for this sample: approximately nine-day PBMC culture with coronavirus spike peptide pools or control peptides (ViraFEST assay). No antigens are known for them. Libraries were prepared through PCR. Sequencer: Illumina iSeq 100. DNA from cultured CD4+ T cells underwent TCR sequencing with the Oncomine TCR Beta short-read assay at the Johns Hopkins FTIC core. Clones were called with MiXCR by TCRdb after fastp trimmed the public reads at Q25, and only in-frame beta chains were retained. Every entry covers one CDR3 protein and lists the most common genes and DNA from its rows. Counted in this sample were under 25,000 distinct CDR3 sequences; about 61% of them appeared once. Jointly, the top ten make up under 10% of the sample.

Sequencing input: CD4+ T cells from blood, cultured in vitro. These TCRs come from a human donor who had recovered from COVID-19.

The DNA of the CDR3 is TGCAGTGCTAGTTGGCAGCTATCCAATTCACCCCTCCACTTT. It yields the protein CSASWQLSNSPLHF. The J gene is TRBJ1-6, the V gene TRBV20-1; D remains unclear. Trimming shortened V by 3 bases and J by 7 bases, and 13 bases separated the two germline ends. The CDR3 extends over 14 amino acids. The germline V gene encodes CDR1 DFQATT and CDR2 SNEGSKA (reference sequence).

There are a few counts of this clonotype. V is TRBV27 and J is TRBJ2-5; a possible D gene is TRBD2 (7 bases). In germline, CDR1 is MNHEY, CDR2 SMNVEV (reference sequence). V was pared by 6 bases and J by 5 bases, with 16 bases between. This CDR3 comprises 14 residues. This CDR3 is CASRLAGAGETQYF. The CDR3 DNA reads TGTGCCAGCAGACTCGCGGGGGCCGGGGAGACCCAGTACTTC.

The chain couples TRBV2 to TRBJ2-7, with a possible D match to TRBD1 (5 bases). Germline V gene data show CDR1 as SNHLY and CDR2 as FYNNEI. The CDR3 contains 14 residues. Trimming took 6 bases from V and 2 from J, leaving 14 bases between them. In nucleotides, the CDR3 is TGTGCCAGCAGGCCCAGACAGCTAACCTACGAGCAGTACTTC. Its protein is CASRPRQLTYEQYF.

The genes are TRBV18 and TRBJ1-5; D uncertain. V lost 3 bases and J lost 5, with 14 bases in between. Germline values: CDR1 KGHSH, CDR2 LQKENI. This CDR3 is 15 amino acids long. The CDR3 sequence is CASSPVPGDYQPQHF. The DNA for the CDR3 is TGTGCCAGCTCACCGGTCCCCGGGGATTATCAGCCCCAGCATTTT. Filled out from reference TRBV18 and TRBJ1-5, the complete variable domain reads NAGVMQNPRHLVRRRGQEARLRCSPMKGHSHVYWYRQLPEEGLKFMVYLQKENIIDESGMPKERFSAEFPKEGPSILRIQQVVRGDSAAYFCASSPVPGDYQPQHFGDGTRLSIL.

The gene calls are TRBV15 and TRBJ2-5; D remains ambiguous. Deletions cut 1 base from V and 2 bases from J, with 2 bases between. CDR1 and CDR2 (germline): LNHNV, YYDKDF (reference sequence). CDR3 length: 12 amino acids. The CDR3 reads CATSRGQETQYF. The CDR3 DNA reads TGTGCCACCAGCAGAGGACAAGAGACCCAGTACTTC.

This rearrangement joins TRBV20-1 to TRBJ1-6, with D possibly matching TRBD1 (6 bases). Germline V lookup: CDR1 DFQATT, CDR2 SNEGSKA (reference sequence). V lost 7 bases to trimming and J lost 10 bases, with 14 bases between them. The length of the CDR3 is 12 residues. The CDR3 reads CSVLPTGSPLHF. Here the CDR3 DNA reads TGCAGTGTCTTACCCACAGGGTCACCCCTCCACTTT.

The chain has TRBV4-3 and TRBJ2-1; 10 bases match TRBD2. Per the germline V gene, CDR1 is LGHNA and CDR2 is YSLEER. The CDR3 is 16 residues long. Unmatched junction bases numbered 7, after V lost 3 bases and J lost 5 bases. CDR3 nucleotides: TGCGCCAGCAGCCACCGGGGACTAGCGAGCAACAATGAGCAGTTCTTC. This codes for CASSHRGLASNNEQFF.

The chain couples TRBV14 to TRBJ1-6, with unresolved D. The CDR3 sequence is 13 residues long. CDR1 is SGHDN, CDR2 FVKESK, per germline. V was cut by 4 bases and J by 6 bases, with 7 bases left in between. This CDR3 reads CASSRQLNSPLHF. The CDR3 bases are TGTGCCAGCAGCCGGCAGCTTAATTCACCCCTCCACTTT.